The source of this T cell receptor beta chain is a study of human T cells and chemical hapten exposure. This clonotype was recorded a few times. The length of the CDR3 is 11 residues. The V end lost 8 bases, the J end lost 5 bases, and 9 bases lay between the germline ends. Germline loops: CDR1 MDHEN, CDR2 SYDVKM. One entry per CDR3 protein, called by TCRdb with MiXCR from the RACE reads. The sample gives about 90,000 distinct CDR3 sequences, approximately 11% of which show up once; 1.1% is in the top ten. The sample's time point: patch test 3, about 24 weeks after DPC sensitization. Treatment reported: therapeutic diphenylcyclopropenone sensitization with weekly scalp DPC.

This TCR was sampled from a woman in her 30s with alopecia areata. Some clones in this sample may be carry-over from other donors' samples. The material sequenced was whole blood, taken in connection with sensitization to the hapten diphenylcyclopropenone (DPC). The rearrangement uses TRBV28 and TRBJ1-1, with D hard to call. The CDR3 region is CASAGATEAFF. In nucleotides, the CDR3 is TGTGCCAGCGCGGGAGCAACTGAAGCTTTCTTT.